Below, 32 T cell receptor beta chains from the same sample are listed, as sequenced in a study of human T cells and chemical hapten exposure. TCRdb recomputed calls from the RACE reads with MiXCR, one row per CDR3 protein. The table records around 50,000 distinct CDR3 sequences, less than 10% of them present only once. Time point meaning: patch test 2, 6 weeks after DPC sensitization. Treatment specified: therapeutic diphenylcyclopropenone sensitization with weekly scalp DPC. This sample comprised whole blood, obtained in connection with sensitization to the hapten diphenylcyclopropenone (DPC). Source of these receptors: a woman between 45 and 65 years old with alopecia areata. Some clones in this sample may be carry-over from other donors' samples.

The CDR3 DNA reads as TGCAGCGTTGTTAAACTAAACACCGGGGAGCTGTTTTTT. Protein sequence: CSVVKLNTGELFF. V is TRBV29-1 and J is TRBJ2-2; D ambiguous. The CDR3 consists of 13 residues. From germline, CDR1 is SQVTM and CDR2 ANQGSEA. Trimming cost V 4 bases and J 2 bases, with 8 bases left between them.

This clonotype was recorded at least ten times. The rearrangement uses TRBV6-2 or TRBV6-3 and TRBJ1-1; D gene uncertain. Looked up from germline, CDR1 is MNHEY and CDR2 is SVGEGT. V gave up 8 bases and J gave up 6 bases, with 10 bases separating them. The CDR3 is 11 amino acids. Here the CDR3 reads CASGDSAEAFF. DNA of the CDR3: TGTGCCAGCGGGGATTCGGCTGAAGCTTTCTTT.

At least ten counts were recorded for this clonotype. The chain joins TRBV5-1 to TRBJ2-5; no definite D call. The V gene lost 0 bases and the J gene lost 3 bases, with 3 bases spanning the gap. The CDR3 has 12 amino acids. Germline V gene data show CDR1 as SGHRS and CDR2 as YFSETQ. The CDR3 region has the DNA TGCGCCAGCAGCTTGGCCGAAGAGACCCAGTACTTC. Its translation is CASSLAEETQYF.

The table lists this clonotype with a few counts. V is TRBV5-1 and J is TRBJ2-1; D is undetermined. There are 15 residues in the CDR3. V was pared by 6 bases and J by 1 base, with 14 bases between. From germline, CDR1 is SGHRS and CDR2 YFSETQ. The CDR3 nucleotides are TGCGCCAGCACCCCTAGGGCCTTATCCTACAATGAGCAGTTCTTC. Its translation: CASTPRALSYNEQFF. Based on the CDR3 plus reference TRBV5-1 and TRBJ2-1, the full variable domain is KAGVTQTPRYLIKTRGQQVTLSCSPISGHRSVSWYQQTPGQGLQFLFEYFSETQRNKGNFPGRFSGRQFSNSRSEMNVSTLELGDSALYLCASTPRALSYNEQFFGPGTRLTVL.

The chain uses TRBV19 and TRBJ2-1, with unresolved D. The germline V and J ends were trimmed by 5 bases and 1 base, with 6 bases remaining between them. This CDR3 comprises 13 residues. Germline V CDR1 and CDR2: LNHDA, SQIVND (reference sequence). The CDR3 region is CASSPQSYNEQFF. DNA of the CDR3: TGTGCCAGTAGTCCCCAATCCTACAATGAGCAGTTCTTC.

This clonotype occurred a few times. The chain employs TRBV21-1 and TRBJ2-3; TRBD2 is taken as the D call from the table, unchecked against the DNA. TRBV21-1 is shown as a pseudogene. The CDR3 totals 17 residues. For the CDR3, the DNA is TGTGCCAGCAGCAAAGCCCCGCGGAGGCGGGCCATAGATACGCAGTATTTT. Its protein product is CASSKAPRRRAIDTQYF.

This chain uses TRBV27 with TRBJ2-2; D is perhaps TRBD1 or TRBD2 (5 bases each). Per the germline V gene, CDR1 is MNHEY and CDR2 is SMNVEV (reference sequence). The CDR3 totals 15 residues. V shed 6 bases and J shed 5 bases, with 16 bases lying between them. CDR3 in amino acids: CASSPGRAGTGELFF. As DNA, the CDR3 is TGTGCCAGCAGCCCCGGCAGGGCGGGTACCGGGGAGCTGTTTTTT.

The gene calls are TRBV27 and TRBJ1-5; TRBD1 matches 9 bases. The germline gives CDR1 MNHEY, CDR2 SMNVEV (reference sequence). The CDR3 length is 13 residues. After removal of 8 bases from V and 5 bases from J, the junction contained 4 bases not matched to a gene. CDR3 residues: CASGTGPHQPQHF. CDR3 sequence (DNA): TGTGCCAGCGGGACAGGGCCCCATCAGCCCCAGCATTTT.

This clonotype was detected a few times. This chain connects TRBV18 to TRBJ1-1; TRBD1 is a possible D gene (6 bases). V was shortened by 7 bases and J by 10 bases, with 19 bases between the two germline ends. Germline V gives CDR1 KGHSH, CDR2 LQKENI. This CDR3 region has 13 residues. The CDR3 is CASWDTLKGGAFF. CDR3 bases: TGTGCCAGCTGGGACACTCTAAAGGGTGGAGCTTTCTTT.

The chain couples TRBV28 to TRBJ2-4; D is unresolved. Trimming took 3 bases from V and 0 from J, leaving 12 bases between them. Germline lookup yields CDR1 MDHEN and CDR2 SYDVKM. The CDR3 is 16 residues long. The CDR3 spells CASSLKFQLAKNIQYF. In DNA form, the CDR3 reads TGTGCCAGCAGTTTGAAATTCCAGCTAGCCAAAAACATTCAGTACTTC.

This clonotype was seen more than once but under ten times. This chain joins TRBV7-2 and TRBJ2-7; D remains unclear. Looked up from germline, CDR1 is SGHTA and CDR2 is FQGNSA. This CDR3 is built from 15 residues. V gave up 5 bases and J gave up 4 bases, with 18 bases separating them. Here the CDR3 reads CASSPTFGSRYEQYF. Here the CDR3 DNA reads TGTGCCAGCAGCCCCACTTTTGGGTCAAGGTACGAGCAGTACTTC.

In this sample, this clonotype turned up many times. The genes are TRBV6-1 and TRBJ1-5, with 9 bases matching TRBD1. Germline V gives CDR1 MNHNS, CDR2 SASEGT. J gave up 6 bases and V 7 bases, and 10 bases lay outside the gene matches. The CDR3 loop spans 15 amino acids. CDR3 protein: CASTEQGAFGQPQHF. As DNA, the CDR3 is TGTGCCAGCACCGAACAGGGGGCGTTTGGTCAGCCCCAGCATTTT.

This clonotype was seen repeatedly, ten times or more. The V and J genes are TRBV28 and TRBJ2-7; TRBD2 matches 8 bases. J gave up 2 bases and V 1 base, and 7 bases lay outside the gene matches. Germline V lookup: CDR1 MDHEN, CDR2 SYDVKM. The CDR3 is made up of 16 amino acids. CDR3 DNA: TGTGCCAGCAGTTTATCGGGGGGGCGTTACCCCTACGAGCAGTACTTC. Residues: CASSLSGGRYPYEQYF. Together with reference TRBV28 and TRBJ2-7, the CDR3 gives the full variable domain: DVKVTQSSRYLVKRTGEKVFLECVQDMDHENMFWYRQDPGLGLRLIYFSYDVKMKEKGDIPEGYSVSREKKERFSLILESASTNQTSMYLCASSLSGGRYPYEQYFGPGTRLTVT.

A few counts support this clonotype. This chain links TRBV7-2 with TRBJ2-1; D may be TRBD2 (5 bases). Looked up from germline, CDR1 is SGHTA and CDR2 is FQGNSA. CDR3 length: 13 residues. The V gene lost 0 bases and the J gene lost 6 bases, with 6 bases spanning the gap. Written as DNA, the CDR3 is TGTGCCAGCAGCTTAGCCGGGGTCAATGAGCAGTTCTTC. Translated, it gives CASSLAGVNEQFF.

The sample holds a few counts of this clonotype. The rearrangement joins TRBV11-2 to TRBJ2-2, with D possibly being TRBD2 (6 bases). Trimming left V 3 bases short and J 4 bases short, with 15 bases between. Germline V gene sequence: CDR1 SGHAT, CDR2 FQNNGV. CDR3 length: 16 amino acids. CDR3 sequence (DNA): TGTGCCAGCAGCTTTCGTCGGGTACTAGCCACCGGGGAGCTGTTTTTT. Amino acid sequence: CASSFRRVLATGELFF. Full variable domain (outside the CDR3, taken from reference TRBV11-2 and TRBJ2-2): EAGVAQSPRYKIIEKRQSVAFWCNPISGHATLYWYQQILGQGPKLLIQFQNNGVVDDSQLPKDRFSAERLKGVDSTLKIQPAKLEDSAVYLCASSFRRVLATGELFFGEGSRLTVL.

This clonotype has only a few counts. This rearrangement joins TRBV10-3 to TRBJ2-7; 11 bases are a match to TRBD1. This CDR3 contains 15 residues. The ends lost 6 bases at V and 2 bases at J; junction bases unmatched: 6. Germline V CDR1 and CDR2: ENHRY, SYGVKD. The CDR3 loop is CAIRGGQGDPYEQYF. The CDR3 region has the DNA TGTGCCATCAGAGGGGGACAGGGGGACCCCTACGAGCAGTACTTC.

This clonotype showed up many times. V usage is TRBV3-1 and J usage is TRBJ1-4, with TRBD1 identical over 10 bases. The germline V gene has CDR1 LGHDT and CDR2 YNNKEL (reference sequence). The CDR3 is made up of 17 amino acids. After removal of 1 base from V and 3 bases from J, the junction contained 5 bases not matched to a gene. The CDR3 DNA reads TGTGCCAGCAGCCAAGCCGAGACAGGGGGCTCTAATGAAAAACTGTTTTTT. Encoded protein: CASSQAETGGSNEKLFF.

This clonotype was seen more than once but under ten times. This rearrangement joins TRBV5-1 to TRBJ2-1, with D perhaps TRBD2 (6 bases). V lost 0 bases to trimming and J lost 0 bases, with 7 bases between them. This CDR3 spans 15 amino acids. Germline CDR1 reads SGHRS; CDR2 reads YFSETQ. CDR3 protein: CASSLDGSSYNEQFF. The DNA for the CDR3 is TGCGCCAGCAGCTTGGACGGGAGCTCCTACAATGAGCAGTTCTTC.

This clonotype was counted only a few times. The genes are TRBV6-6 and TRBJ1-5, with D perhaps matching TRBD1 (6 bases). The CDR3 has 11 residues. Germline V gives CDR1 MNHNY, CDR2 SVGAGI (reference sequence). Trimming took off 4 bases at V and 10 bases at J, with 8 bases between the two ends. The CDR3 here is CASSSGEPQHF. The DNA of the CDR3 is TGTGCCAGCAGTTCAGGGGAACCCCAGCATTTT.

The sample holds a few counts of this clonotype. The rearrangement links TRBV3-1 to TRBJ2-7; 9 nucleotides agree with TRBD2. Trimming took 5 bases from V and 6 from J; bases not matched to a gene: 2. CDR3 length: 12 amino acids. The germline CDR1 and CDR2 sequences are LGHDT and YNNKEL (reference sequence). The CDR3 here is CASSSLAGEQYF. The CDR3 DNA sequence: TGTGCCAGCAGCTCACTAGCGGGCGAGCAGTACTTC.

The chain uses TRBV6-5 and TRBJ2-1; D not resolved. The germline CDR1 and CDR2 sequences are MNHEY and SVGAGI. Between the trimmed V and J ends, which lost 6 bases and 8 bases, there was a span of 11 bases. This CDR3 region has 12 residues. As DNA, the CDR3 is TGTGCCAGCAGCCCCTCGGTCTATGAGCAGTTCTTC. This translates into CASSPSVYEQFF.

This clonotype occurred many times. The genes are TRBV21-1 and TRBJ1-6; TRBD1 is the table's D call, not checked against the DNA. TRBV21-1 is a recognized pseudogene. The CDR3 contains 21 residues. CDR3: CASSYHRDRGRRRPYNSPLHF. The CDR3 DNA is TGTGCCAGCAGTTATCACCGGGACAGGGGGCGAAGGCGCCCCTATAATTCACCCCTCCACTTT.

This sequence joins TRBV29-1 and TRBJ1-1, with D maybe TRBD1 (6 bases). V lost 1 base, J lost 7 bases, and 13 bases lay in between. The CDR3 covers 13 residues. Germline V gene sequence: CDR1 SQVTM, CDR2 ANQGSEA. The CDR3 DNA reads TGCAGCGTTGAAGGGACAGCGAGACTTGAAGCTTTCTTT. Translation: CSVEGTARLEAFF.

This clonotype appeared many times. This rearrangement joins TRBV7-2 to TRBJ1-2; maybe TRBD1 (5 bases). The V end was cut by 1 base, the J end by 0 bases, with 6 bases between. Germline lookup yields CDR1 SGHTA and CDR2 FQGNSA. The CDR3 loop spans 14 amino acids. DNA for the CDR3: TGTGCCAGCAGCTTAGTCAGGGCTAACTATGGCTACACCTTC. Translation gives CASSLVRANYGYTF.

The rearrangement uses TRBV6-5 and TRBJ2-1; D is uncertain. The CDR3 consists of 13 residues. The germline CDR1 and CDR2 sequences are MNHEY and SVGAGI. With 5 bases removed from V and 3 bases from J, the gap between germline ends came to 8 bases. CDR3 sequence: CASSPRYYNEQFF. As DNA, the CDR3 is TGTGCCAGCAGTCCTCGATACTACAATGAGCAGTTCTTC.

This clonotype was counted at least ten times. This chain connects TRBV14 to TRBJ2-2, with 7 bases matching TRBD1. The CDR3 consists of 15 residues. Germline V gene data show CDR1 as SGHDN and CDR2 as FVKESK. After removal of 4 bases from V and 5 bases from J, the junction contained 7 bases not matched to a gene. The CDR3 loop reads CASSRYRGGTGELFF. The DNA of the CDR3 is TGTGCCAGCAGCCGCTACAGGGGTGGAACCGGGGAGCTGTTTTTT.

The CDR3 DNA is TGCAGCGTCAACGACGGGGCGGCGGAGACCCAGTACTTC. Protein product: CSVNDGAAETQYF. V usage is TRBV29-1 and J usage is TRBJ2-5, with D perhaps assigned TRBD1 or TRBD2 (5 bases each). The CDR3 length is 13 residues. Germline CDR1 reads SQVTM; CDR2 reads ANQGSEA. The ends were cut back, 6 bases at V and 5 bases at J, with 16 bases in the middle.

This clonotype was observed many times. The chain recombines TRBV6-5 with TRBJ2-1; no clear D. The CDR3 consists of 14 residues. Germline CDR1 is MNHEY and CDR2 is SVGAGI. Deletions cut 2 bases from V and 8 bases from J, with 13 bases between. The CDR3 spells CASSYGRLHDEQFF. CDR3 sequence (DNA): TGTGCCAGCAGTTACGGCAGGCTTCATGATGAGCAGTTCTTC.

This chain uses TRBV2 with TRBJ2-7, with 8 nucleotides matching TRBD2. With V trimmed by 5 bases and J by 6 bases, 9 bases remained unmatched. The CDR3 has 14 residues. CDR1 is SNHLY and CDR2 is FYNNEI in the germline V gene. CDR3 in amino acids: CASSPGLVVGEQYF. CDR3 nucleotides: TGTGCCAGCAGTCCGGGACTAGTTGTTGGCGAGCAGTACTTC.

The chain carries TRBV12-3 or TRBV12-4 and TRBJ2-1; a possible D gene is TRBD2 (7 bases). V was clipped by 5 bases and J by 10 bases, with 24 bases between them. The length of the CDR3 is 16 residues. The DNA for the CDR3 is TGTGCCAGCAGTCCTATAGGGACGGGGGGCGACGTGGAGCAGTTCTTC. It encodes CASSPIGTGGDVEQFF.

This clonotype was detected many times. CDR3 in DNA: TGTGCCAGCAGCTTAGGACACGGGACAGGGCAAGAGACCCAGTACTTC. Protein product: CASSLGHGTGQETQYF. The rearrangement links TRBV7-9 to TRBJ2-5, with 9 bases fitting TRBD1. Germline V gene data show CDR1 as SEHNR and CDR2 as FQNEAQ (reference sequence). With V trimmed by 1 base and J by 2 bases, 5 bases remained unmatched. The CDR3 extends over 16 amino acids.

This clonotype was observed a few times. CDR3 sequence reads: CSVGLTIEMNTEAFF. The DNA for the CDR3 is TGCAGCGTTGGGCTGACAATCGAAATGAACACTGAAGCTTTCTTT. The chain joins TRBV29-1 to TRBJ1-1; D is undetermined. The V and J ends lost 4 bases and 0 bases respectively, with 15 bases between them. Germline CDR1 and CDR2: SQVTM and ANQGSEA. This CDR3 spans 15 amino acids. Filled out from reference TRBV29-1 and TRBJ1-1, the complete variable domain reads SAVISQKPSRDICQRGTSLTIQCQVDSQVTMMFWYRQQPGQSLTLIATANQGSEATYESGFVIDKFPISRPNLTFSTLTVSNMSPEDSSIYLCSVGLTIEMNTEAFFGQGTRLTVV.